The sequence of this T cell receptor beta chain was determined in a study of cytomegalovirus exposure and HLA in healthy donors. Study conclusions and caveats: An assumption of roughly uniform sequencing depth across donors underlay the presence/absence analyses. Earlier results showed most TCR beta V segments being productive about 87% or about 30% of the time. A later examination showed that TCR association rates differed by HLA locus, with DRB1 most and HLA-C fewest.

This clone was counted between two and nine times. The antigen is not known. Use of 60 Vbeta and 13 Jbeta primers characterized the PCR. Assay: immunoSEQ multiplex PCR; the TCRdb copy retains only in-frame clones and omits some. The sample comprises around 40,000 clones, 55% to 75% of which are singletons, and around 7% rests with the top ten. Likely unrecorded immune exposures existed in these nominally healthy donors. Germline V gene sequence: CDR1 MDHEN, CDR2 SYDVKM. J lost 3 bases, V lost 8 bases, and 6 bases had no gene match. This CDR3 comprises 13 residues. This chain joins TRBV28 and TRBJ2-7; 8 bases are shared with TRBD2. This clonotype was obtained from a man younger than 40 in good health and CMV-seronegative. The sample comprised PBMCs. This chain's CDR3 is CASLSGGRYEQYF. The CDR3 DNA follows: TGTGCCAGCCTGAGCGGGGGCCGCTACGAGCAGTACTTC. Together with reference TRBV28 and TRBJ2-7, the CDR3 gives the full variable domain: DVKVTQSSRYLVKRTGEKVFLECVQDMDHENMFWYRQDPGLGLRLIYFSYDVKMKEKGDIPEGYSVSREKKERFSLILESASTNQTSMYLCASLSGGRYEQYFGPGTRLTVT.